One sample yielded the 17 T cell receptor beta chains listed below, sequenced in a study of cytomegalovirus exposure and HLA in healthy donors (dated by TCRdb to between 2016 and 2019). To prepare the library, the immunoSEQ multiplex PCR assay was applied. For the multiplex PCR, a mixture combining 60 forward primers for TCR Vbeta segments and 13 reverse primers for TCR Jbeta segments was used. Sourced from immuneACCESS, this table was stored by TCRdb with only in-frame sequences that have V and J called. A share of the clones is absent; for the studies checked, an unresolved V gene accounts for under half, and the remainder has no known explanation. The sample profile shows 150,000 to 200,000 clones; about four fifths of them were found once. The top ten hold approximately 1.1% of the sample. What was sequenced was PBMCs. These receptors were collected from a woman in her 40s in good health and CMV-seronegative.

This chain links TRBV19 with TRBJ2-7; no clear D. V was clipped by 0 bases and J by 4 bases, with 13 bases between them. CDR1 LNHDA and CDR2 SQIVND come from the germline V gene (reference sequence). CDR3 length: 15 amino acids. The CDR3 here is CASSIDHAAGYEQYV. In DNA form, the CDR3 reads TGTGCCAGTAGTATAGATCACGCAGCCGGGTACGAGCAGTACGTC.

This clone was picked up a small number of times. V gene TRBV2 combines with J gene TRBJ2-1; 9 bases are shared with TRBD2. CDR1 and CDR2 from the germline V gene are SNHLY and FYNNEI. Losses at the gene ends were 4 bases for V and 7 bases for J; bases not matched to a gene: 8. This CDR3 region has 15 residues. CDR3 region: CASSVLAGVRNEQFF. CDR3 nucleotides: TGTGCCAGCAGTGTGTTAGCGGGAGTTAGGAATGAGCAGTTCTTC.

CDR3 nucleotides: TGTGCCAGCTCACCACAGGACTCCGGGGAGCTGTTTTTT. Its translation is CASSPQDSGELFF. The chain carries TRBV18 and TRBJ2-2, with D possibly matching TRBD2 (5 bases). V lost 1 base to trimming and J lost 6 bases, with 6 bases between them. CDR3 length: 13 amino acids. Germline-derived CDR1 and CDR2 are KGHSH and LQKENI.

The chain has TRBV27 and TRBJ1-5, with TRBD1 identical over 8 bases. Germline loops: CDR1 MNHEY, CDR2 SMNVEV (reference sequence). This CDR3 comprises 15 residues. J gave up 0 bases and V 8 bases, and 6 bases lay outside the gene matches. For the CDR3, the DNA is TGTGCCAGCTGGGACAGGCCTTATAGCAATCAGCCCCAGCATTTT. It codes for CASWDRPYSNQPQHF.

The chain joins TRBV7-8 to TRBJ1-5; 8 positions agree with TRBD1. V gave up 4 bases and J gave up 5 bases; unmatched junction bases: 10. There are 16 residues in the CDR3. Germline values: CDR1 SGHVS, CDR2 FQNEAQ. As DNA, the CDR3 is TGTGCCAGCAGCTCGAGCGGACAGGGACCTTATCAGCCCCAGCATTTT. Residues: CASSSSGQGPYQPQHF.

The V call is TRBV6-5, the J call TRBJ1-5, with a weak D call TRBD1 (6 bases). CDR1 is MNHEY, CDR2 SVGAGI, per germline. The CDR3 extends over 15 amino acids. Trimming cost V 2 bases and J 3 bases, with 11 bases left between them. This CDR3 is CASSYGQGNNQPQHF. The CDR3 coding sequence is TGTGCCAGCAGTTACGGGCAGGGGAACAATCAGCCCCAGCATTTT.

Only a few counts were recorded for this clone. The rearrangement uses TRBV10-3 and TRBJ1-2, with 12 positions matching TRBD1. Germline V CDR1 and CDR2: ENHRY, SYGVKD. This CDR3 is built from 15 residues. V gave up 11 bases and J gave up 6 bases; unmatched junction bases: 13. The CDR3 is CAANGGTGGFDGYTF. Written as DNA, the CDR3 is TGTGCCGCAAACGGCGGGACAGGGGGCTTCGATGGCTACACCTTC.

The gene calls are TRBV10-2 and TRBJ2-1; tentatively, D is TRBD2 (6 bases). The CDR3 length is 14 residues. CDR1 and CDR2 from the germline V gene are WSHSY and SAAADI. V lost 4 bases and J lost 3, with 10 bases in between. The CDR3 loop is CASSGLADYNEQFF. The CDR3 bases are TGCGCCAGCAGTGGGTTAGCGGACTACAATGAGCAGTTCTTC.

The genes are TRBV7-9 and TRBJ2-4; D might be TRBD1 (5 bases). V lost 5 bases and J 4 bases, leaving 12 bases between the germline ends. There are 14 residues in the CDR3. The germline gives CDR1 SEHNR, CDR2 FQNEAQ (reference sequence). CDR3 in amino acids: CASSLTTEKNIQYF. Written as DNA, the CDR3 is TGTGCCAGCAGCCTCACGACAGAGAAAAACATTCAGTACTTC. Drawing the rest from reference TRBV7-9 and TRBJ2-4, the complete variable domain is DTGVSQNPRHKITKRGQNVTFRCDPISEHNRLYWYRQTLGQGPEFLTYFQNEAQLEKSRLLSDRFSAERPKGSFSTLEIQRTEQGDSAMYLCASSLTTEKNIQYFGAGTRLSVL.

This clone appeared a single time. Distinct nucleotide sequences in the sample also encode this CDR3. The V call is TRBV9, the J call TRBJ2-6; unclear D gene. The CDR3 spans 15 residues. Trimming removed 0 bases at V and 4 bases at J, with 8 bases between. Germline lookup yields CDR1 SGDLS and CDR2 YYNGEE. The DNA of the CDR3 is TGTGCCAGCAGCGTAGTGGGCTCCGGGGCCAACGTCCTGACTTTC. This codes for CASSVVGSGANVLTF.

The rearrangement joins TRBV14 to TRBJ1-2, with 7 nucleotides matching TRBD1. Germline CDR1 and CDR2: SGHDN and FVKESK. There are 15 residues in the CDR3. Germline trimming cut 1 base from V and 6 bases from J; bases unmatched to any gene: 8. The CDR3 DNA reads as TGTGCCAGCAGCCAAGTAGGCAGGGGGTCGAATGGCTACACCTTC. Translated, it gives CASSQVGRGSNGYTF.

V gene TRBV25-1 combines with J gene TRBJ2-1, with 10 positions matching TRBD2. The CDR3 runs to 15 residues. The germline gives CDR1 MGHDK, CDR2 SYGVNS. V shed 4 bases, J shed 4 bases, and the junction held 4 bases outside the gene matches. CDR3 sequence: CASSAAGLAYNEQFF. DNA of the CDR3: TGTGCCAGCAGTGCAGCGGGACTAGCGTACAATGAGCAGTTCTTC.

Details on this clone: The junction departs from the called germline gene at one end, perhaps through a read error. The chain couples TRBV13 to TRBJ2-5; D is unresolved. Germline V gives CDR1 PRHDT, CDR2 FYEKMQ (reference sequence). CDR3 length: 11 amino acids. CDR3 sequence (DNA): TGTGCCAGCAGCTTAGAGTACAGTACGAACTTC. This sequence encodes CASSLEYSTNF.

The chain recombines TRBV6-5 with TRBJ1-3; a weak D match, TRBD1 (6 bases). CDR1 and CDR2 from the germline V gene are MNHEY and SVGAGI. Trimming removed 6 bases at V and 1 base at J, with 13 bases between. CDR3 size: 15 residues. The CDR3 here is CASRPGQGSGNTIYF. The CDR3 DNA follows: TGTGCCAGCAGGCCGGGACAAGGATCTGGAAACACCATATATTTT.

In its sample, this clone was seen a few times. The gene calls are TRBV6-1 and TRBJ2-7; no reliable D call. The CDR3 sequence is 12 residues long. Germline CDR1 MNHNS, CDR2 SASEGT. The germline V and J ends were trimmed by 5 bases and 3 bases, with 8 bases remaining between them. DNA of the CDR3: TGTGCCAGCAGTACCAGTCTCTACGAGCAGTACTTC. It encodes CASSTSLYEQYF.

This chain uses TRBV5-1 with TRBJ2-7; a possible D gene is TRBD2 (6 bases). The germline V and J ends were trimmed by 5 bases and 6 bases, with 18 bases remaining between them. The CDR3 is 14 amino acids. Germline values: CDR1 SGHRS, CDR2 YFSETQ. The CDR3 region has the DNA TGCGCCAGCAGTGGGGGGACGGTCGGCGGCGAGCAGTACGTC. This encodes CASSGGTVGGEQYV.

The rearrangement joins TRBV12-5 to TRBJ2-2; TRBD1 agrees at 7 bases. This CDR3 is 12 amino acids long. J gave up 14 bases and V 0 bases, and 3 bases lay outside the gene matches. Germline CDR1 LGHNT, CDR2 FRNRAP. The CDR3 loop reads CASGLVAGGLFF. CDR3 DNA sequence: TGTGCTAGTGGTTTGGTGGCAGGGGGACTGTTTTTT.